The clone carrying this T cell receptor beta chain has just a few counts. The data originate from a study of T-cell reconstitution after alpha-beta-depleted transplantation in children. Preparation of the TCRbeta library used unique molecular identifiers. TCRdb fed the PCR reads into MiXCR, producing one record per CDR3 protein. The table has under 350,000 distinct CDR3 sequences, 9.9% seen once. Trimming cost V 0 bases and J 4 bases, with 13 bases left between them. The germline gives CDR1 DFQATT, CDR2 SNEGSKA (reference sequence). The CDR3 consists of 15 residues. The input for sequencing was PBMCs from the stem cell graft donor, taken from the stem cell graft. This sequence was found in a human donor who donated a stem cell graft to a child with SCID. The chain is built from TRBV20-1 and TRBJ2-1, with TRBD1 as a possible D gene (5 bases). The CDR3 bases are TGCAGTGCTAGAGATCCCCAGGGCTGGTACAATGAGCAGTTCTTC. It yields the protein CSARDPQGWYNEQFF.